This T cell receptor beta chain was obtained from a study of PD-1 blockade in classical Hodgkin lymphoma. The data were produced by immunoSEQ multiplex PCR, yet TCRdb's version contains in-frame clones alone and is incomplete. Of roughly 50,000 clones listed, roughly 89% were seen once; the top ten hold about 15%. This clone was seen only a few times. Time point here: cycle 4 day 1 (C4D1), after 5 to 7 weeks of nivolumab. In every patient, relapse followed autologous stem cell transplantation, while exposure to brentuximab vedotin differed. Patients' outcomes at their best amounted to complete response, partial response or progressive disease. With 5 bases clipped from V and 9 bases from J, the junction kept 12 bases outside the gene matches. The CDR3 is 14 amino acids. Germline V lookup: CDR1 LNHDA, CDR2 SQIVND (reference sequence).

This material consisted of peripheral blood mononuclear cells (PBMCs), taken before the fourth cycle of nivolumab. The rearrangement links TRBV19 to TRBJ1-1; 7 nucleotides align to TRBD1. This clonotype was obtained from a human donor with classical Hodgkin lymphoma. Written as DNA, the CDR3 is TGTGCCAGTAGTGTGTTACAGGGGCCTCGGAAAGCTTTCTTT. The encoded protein is CASSVLQGPRKAFF.